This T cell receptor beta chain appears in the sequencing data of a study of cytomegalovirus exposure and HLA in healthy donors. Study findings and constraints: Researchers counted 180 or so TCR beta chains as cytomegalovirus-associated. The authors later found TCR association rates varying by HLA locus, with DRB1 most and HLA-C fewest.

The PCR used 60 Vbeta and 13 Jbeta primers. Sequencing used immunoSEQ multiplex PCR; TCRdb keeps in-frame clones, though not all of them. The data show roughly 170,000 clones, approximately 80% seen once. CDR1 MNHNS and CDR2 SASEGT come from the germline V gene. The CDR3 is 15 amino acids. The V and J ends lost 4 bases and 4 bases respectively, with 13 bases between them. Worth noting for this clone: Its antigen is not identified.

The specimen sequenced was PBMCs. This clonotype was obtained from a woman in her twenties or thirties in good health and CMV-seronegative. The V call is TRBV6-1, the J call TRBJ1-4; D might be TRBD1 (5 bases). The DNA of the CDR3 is TGTGCCAGCAGTGCGGAACAGGCACTTAATGAAAAACTGTTTTTT. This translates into CASSAEQALNEKLFF.